The following is a TCR beta chain sequence with its context. The CDR3 runs to 12 residues. V lost 5 bases, J lost 4 bases, and 12 bases lay in between. Germline values: CDR1 DFQATT, CDR2 SNEGSKA (reference sequence). TCRdb re-called the PCR reads through MiXCR, storing one row per CDR3 protein. The sample carries around 20,000 distinct CDR3 sequences, under 75% recorded once. These data belong to a study of vaccination and CD4 T cells after COVID-19. The chain joins TRBV20-1 to TRBJ2-7; no firm D call. This TCR was sampled from a human donor who had recovered from COVID-19. Sequencing used CD4+ T cells from blood, obtained before SARS-CoV-2 vaccination. Here the CDR3 reads CSAAPTLYEQYF. CDR3 DNA: TGCAGTGCTGCCCCCACCCTATACGAGCAGTACTTC.